Below, one T cell receptor (beta chain) is given with its context. Its specific antigen is unknown. Within one base of it there is no much larger clone, and no base qualities were kept. This sample was taken from a study of beta chain features in type 1 diabetes listed by TCRdb under 2018. Background for the entire study: Patients and healthy donors did not differ in mean age, gender distribution, total cell number or subset yield. A total of roughly 99,000,000 sorted cells were examined across all samples, and the number of cells per subset was strongly correlated with RNA yield. The study compared TCRB repertoires of sorted circulating CD4+ T cell subsets between recently diagnosed type 1 diabetes patients and matched healthy donors. Naive and central memory subsets were obtained from all 28 donors, but regulatory and stem cell-like memory subsets were isolated from only 8 patients and roughly eight healthy donors.

Trimming at the junction amounts to 2 bases on V and 0 bases on J, and the germline ends lie 11 bases apart. Including the terminal cysteine and phenylalanine, the CDR3 comprises 15 residues. The read is trimmed to its CDR3 DNA, 45 bases read in frame from base 1. For CDR1 and CDR2, the germline V gene (reference sequence) lists GTSNPN and SVGIG. What the work shows at the level of the full study, not this receptor alone: Because cDNA rather than genomic DNA was sequenced, highly expressing activated cells could have been over-represented, although no difference in activation and CD3 levels was found between groups. Naive, central memory and regulatory TCRB repertoires appeared to be more similar among patients than among healthy donors. Type 1 diabetes patients showed a moderate but significant shortening of TCRB CDR3 length in all four CD4+ subsets. Patients with type 1 diabetes made fewer insertions and deleted more nucleotides at VDJ recombination sites, implying thymic rearrangement abnormalities. Shorter templates might have been favored by PCR, but patient and control samples were amplified and corrected together, so both groups would have been affected equally by any skew. HLA sub-analyses involved small numbers of individuals, so any influence of HLA type on TCRB rearrangement remained unresolved.

All of the isolated RNA was reverse transcribed with the High Capacity cDNA Reverse Transcription Kit, so expressed TCRB transcripts were sequenced. Stem cell-like memory T cell samples underwent survey-depth immunoSEQ sequencing, averaging approximately 920,000 total reads per sample. Sorted cells were lysed in RLT buffer, and RNA was extracted using DNase-treated RNeasy Micro or Mini kits according to cell number. Each cell subset was processed separately to prevent cross-contamination, with patient and healthy donor samples processed together. The immunoSEQ multiplex PCR was used to amplify TCRB sequences from cDNA, generating 87-bp fragments that spanned the CDR3 region. Amplicons were sequenced on the Illumina HiSeq platform. The paper's data handling went like this. Synthetic template baselines were used to correct PCR bias computationally, reads within Hamming distance 2 were collapsed, and singletons that could not be merged were discarded. Reads were aligned to IMGT to assign V, D and J genes, CDR3 length, and insertions or deletions at six rearrangement sites. Clonotype counts were normalized to sorted cell number within each subset before computing true diversity and Gini coefficients with the tcR R package. Repertoire sharing was quantified using the overlap coefficient calculated on TCRB nucleotide sequences. Sourced from immuneACCESS, this table was stored by TCRdb with only in-frame sequences that have V and J called. A share of the clones is absent; for the studies checked, an unresolved V gene accounts for under half, and the remainder has no known explanation. That table supplies the V and J calls and clone size; D and trimming were determined from the DNA. This sample is represented by 35,000 to 50,000 clones; approximately 51% of them were singletons. The leading ten clones occupy 0.25% to 0.3% of the sample.

From each donor, a single peripheral blood sample of 90 to 150 mL on average was drawn into heparinised tubes. Using a panel that included CD45RO, CCR7, CD25, CD127, CD95 and CD27, naive, central memory, regulatory and stem cell-like memory CD4+ T cells were sorted on a BD FACSAria II. Every sorted population had a purity above 95%. PBMCs were isolated right away by Lymphoprep density gradient centrifugation and were stained directly, without culture. To minimize batch effects, samples were stained and sorted in pairs, one healthy donor with one patient per experiment. Sequencing used stem cell memory CD4+ T cells from blood. The cell subset or site label for this specimen denotes: stem cell-like memory CD4+ T cells. This TCR derives from a woman in her thirties in good health. The rearranged segments are TRBV30 and TRBJ1-5; tentative D gene TRBD1, with 6 bases matching. In nucleotide form, the sequence is TGTGCCTGGAGTACGACAGGACTTAGCAATCAGCCCCAGCATTTT. Its translation is CAWSTTGLSNQPQHF.